A selection of T cell receptor beta chains follows, all from one sample in a study of tumor and adjacent non-tumor tissue in lung cancer. TCRdb independently ran MiXCR on the multiplex PCR reads; one entry per CDR3 protein. Of tens of thousands of distinct CDR3 sequences listed, 60% to 65% are singletons. Sequenced input: distant non-tumor lung tissue. These receptors were collected from a woman in her 40s with non-small cell lung cancer. CDR3s include the opening cysteine and the closing phenylalanine or tryptophan. D genes are given only for firm matches. Rows may omit the clone size; those that give it use once, few, many or a size class.

size,D,J,V,DNA,CDR3
many,-,TRBJ2-5,TRBV5-1,TGCGCCAGCAGCTTGGGCTATGGGGGCGGAGTGCAAGTGACCCAGTACTTC,CASSLGYGGGVQVTQYF
-,-,TRBJ2-7,TRBV5-5,TGTCCCAACAGCGCGGTCTTTGGGGGACCCCTATCCGAGCAGTACTTC,CPNSAVFGGPLSEQYF
many,-,TRBJ2-7,TRBV2,TGTGCCAGCGGAACGGGCGGGGATTCCTACGAGCAGTACTTC,CASGTGGDSYEQYF
many,-,TRBJ2-3,TRBV10-3,TGTGCCATCAGTAGGGACACCTTTCGCACAGATACGCAGTATTTT,CAISRDTFRTDTQYF
-,-,TRBJ2-2,TRBV12-3/TRBV12-4,TGTGCCTCTCGAATGAACGGGGCAGGGCCGGCCGGGGAGCTGTTTTTT,CASRMNGAGPAGELFF
many,-,TRBJ2-3,TRBV12-3/TRBV12-4,TGTGCCAGCAGTAACATATCACTTAATAACCCAGATACGCAGTATTTT,CASSNISLNNPDTQYF
-,TRBD2,TRBJ2-1,TRBV11-2,TGTACCAACAGCTTAACCACTCTAGCGGGGGGGCCCCGAGTCAGTGAGCGGTTCTTC,CTNSLTTLAGGPRVSERFF
many,TRBD1,TRBJ2-4,TRBV5-6,TGTGCCAGCGAGGGACAGGCCAAAAACATTCAGTACTTC,CASEGQAKNIQYF
many,TRBD1,TRBJ1-1,TRBV4-1,TGCGCCAGCAGCCGCGGACAGGGCCCCTTGAACACTGAAGCTTTCTTT,CASSRGQGPLNTEAFF
-,TRBD2,TRBJ2-5,TRBV6-5,TGTGCCAGCGGTTTCCCTAGCGGGTGGGAGACCCAATACTTC,CASGFPSGWETQYF
few,TRBD2,TRBJ2-3,TRBV11-2,TGTGCCCGCAGCCCCGGGGGGACCACAGATACGCAGTATTTT,CARSPGGTTDTQYF
many,-,TRBJ1-1,TRBV12-3/TRBV12-4,TGTGCCAGCAGCCAGGGGAGGAGGAACACTGAAGCTTTCTTT,CASSQGRRNTEAFF
-,-,TRBJ2-5,TRBV12-3/TRBV12-4,TGCGCCAGCAGTGGCCAGACGGCCGCTACAGAGACCCAGTACTTC,CASSGQTAATETQYF
-,-,TRBJ2-1,TRBV12-3/TRBV12-4,TGTGCCAGCAGTTTAGTGGCCGCCAAAGGGGATGAGCAGTTCTTC,CASSLVAAKGDEQFF
many,-,TRBJ2-3,TRBV20-1,TGCAGTGCTAAAGACACCAACACAGATACGCAGTATTTT,CSAKDTNTDTQYF
-,-,TRBJ2-4,TRBV30,TGTGCCTGGAGGCCCGCTCACACCAAAAACATTCAGTACTTC,CAWRPAHTKNIQYF
once,-,TRBJ1-5,TRBV10-3,TGTGCAATCAGTGAATCGGGCAGCGTGCCCCAGCATTTT,CAISESGSVPQHF
many,-,TRBJ1-1,TRBV7-8,TGTGCCAGCAGCTTACGGGTCAGCGGGACTGAAGCTTTCTTT,CASSLRVSGTEAFF
-,-,TRBJ1-1,TRBV5-4,TGTGCAAGCAGCTTGGTCGGTCAGGTAGTGGGAATGAACACTGAAGCTTTCTTT,CASSLVGQVVGMNTEAFF
-,-,TRBJ2-5,TRBV7-9,TGTGCCGGCAGCTTAAATTCAGGGGAGACCCAGTACTTC,CAGSLNSGETQYF
many,-,TRBJ1-1,TRBV21-1,TGTGCCAGCAGCAAACTCCCCGGGGGGGGCCGAGAAGCTTTCTTT,CASSKLPGGGREAFF
-,-,TRBJ2-6,TRBV11-2,TGTGCCAGCAGCTGGTCAGACCTCACTGGGGCCAACGTCCTAGCTTTC,CASSWSDLTGANVLAF
few,-,TRBJ1-1,TRBV10-3,TGTGCCATCAGGAAGACAGAGAACACTGAAGCTTTCTTT,CAIRKTENTEAFF
-,-,TRBJ1-1,TRBV6-5,TGTGCCAGCAGCCGCGGGACAAGGAACACTGAAGCTTTCTTT,CASSRGTRNTEAFF
-,-,TRBJ1-6,TRBV11-2,TGCGTCAGCAGCTCAACATTAGGGACAAACCGGAGTTCACCCCCCCACTTT,CVSSSTLGTNRSSPPHF
few,-,TRBJ1-5,TRBV20-1,TGCAGTGCCATACCCCCCGGACAGTCGCCGGGGGAGCCCCAGCATTTT,CSAIPPGQSPGEPQHF
-,-,TRBJ2-1,TRBV6-1,TGTGCCAGCAGTGAACTGGGGGTGGGGTACAATGAGCAGTTCTTC,CASSELGVGYNEQFF
-,TRBD2,TRBJ2-1,TRBV12-3/TRBV12-4,TGTGCCAACAGTGGAAGGACTAGCGGGGGGAAATACAATGAGCAGTTCTTC,CANSGRTSGGKYNEQFF
-,-,TRBJ2-2,TRBV5-4,TGTGCCGGCAGCTTGAGTGGCGGGAACACCGGGGAGCTGTTTTTT,CAGSLSGGNTGELFF
-,TRBD1,TRBJ2-3,TRBV30,TGTGCCTGGAGTCCCGGGACAGGGGCATATACGCAGTATTTT,CAWSPGTGAYTQYF
many,TRBD1,TRBJ2-2,TRBV20-1,TGCAGTGCCCCACAACAGGGGGCGAACACCGGGGAGCTGTTTTTT,CSAPQQGANTGELFF
-,TRBD2,TRBJ2-7,TRBV29-1,TGCAGCGCCGGGACTAGCGGGAGCTACGAGCAGTATTTC,CSAGTSGSYEQYF
-,-,TRBJ1-1,TRBV10-2,TGCGACAGCAGTGACTTTCGGGATATGAACACCGAAGCTTTCTTT,CDSSDFRDMNTEAFF